This paragraph reports one T cell receptor (beta chain). Trimming pared 1 base from V and 4 bases from J, leaving 7 bases between. CDR3 length: 13 residues. CDR1 LGHNA and CDR2 YSLEER come from the germline V gene. The record originates from a study of technical replicates of blood from several donors. Using immunoSEQ multiplex PCR, the repertoire was profiled, and TCRdb retains in-frame clones only, with some absent. The table lists around 29,000 clones, approximately 90% of them singletons. J is TRBJ1-1 and V is TRBV4-3; D not resolved. The TCR sequence derives from a human donor in good health. Some clones in this sample may be carry-over from other donors' samples. Sequences were obtained from PBMCs. CDR3 protein: CASSQVPRTEAFF. CDR3 nucleotide sequence: TGCGCCAGCAGCCAAGTGCCGCGCACTGAAGCTTTCTTT.